These 6 T cell receptor beta chains share one sample of origin, sequenced in a study of cytomegalovirus exposure and HLA in healthy donors. PCR amplification relied on 60 Vbeta primers (plus 13 Jbeta primers). Sequenced by immunoSEQ multiplex PCR; TCRdb stores in-frame clones only, minus some. The sample records approximately 120,000 clones, around 70% being singletons. Sequencing was carried out using PBMCs. The receptor source for this set is a woman in her 70s in good health and CMV-seropositive.

The V gene is TRBV7-9, the J gene TRBJ2-7; D not certain. Trimming pared 5 bases from V and 4 bases from J, leaving 3 bases between. This CDR3 has 10 amino acids. The germline gives CDR1 SEHNR, CDR2 FQNEAQ (reference sequence). CDR3 loop: CASSRYEQYF. The CDR3 DNA reads TGTGCCAGCAGCCGTTACGAGCAGTACTTC.

The CDR3 region is CASSAFTGAEAFF. Written as DNA, the CDR3 is TGTGCCAGCAGCGCGTTTACAGGGGCTGAAGCTTTCTTT. The rearrangement uses TRBV7-2 and TRBJ1-1; TRBD1 agrees at 7 bases. Germline V gene sequence: CDR1 SGHTA, CDR2 FQGNSA. The CDR3 is 13 amino acids. V lost 5 bases to trimming and J lost 6 bases; unmatched junction nucleotides: 6.

V usage is TRBV2 and J usage is TRBJ2-1, with 9 bases aligning to TRBD2. From germline, CDR1 is SNHLY and CDR2 FYNNEI. Unmatched junction bases numbered 6, after V lost 2 bases and J lost 4 bases. The length of the CDR3 is 16 residues. CDR3 coding DNA: TGTGCCAGCAGTGAATTAGCGGGGGCTATTTACAATGAGCAGTTCTTC. It yields the protein CASSELAGAIYNEQFF.

The chain couples TRBV19 to TRBJ1-1; no reliable D call. V was cut by 7 bases and J by 5 bases, with 8 bases left in between. The CDR3 totals 11 residues. Germline assignment: CDR1 LNHDA and CDR2 SQIVND (reference sequence). Written as DNA, the CDR3 is TGTGCCAGTACATCTGCGACTGAAGCTTTCTTT. It translates to CASTSATEAFF.

The chain couples TRBV5-1 to TRBJ1-2; D gene unclear. Between the trimmed V and J ends, which lost 0 bases and 4 bases, there was a span of 13 bases. The CDR3 loop spans 15 amino acids. Per germline, CDR1 SGHRS and CDR2 YFSETQ. Here the CDR3 reads CASSLDSSYLYGYTF. For the CDR3, the DNA is TGCGCCAGCAGCTTGGACAGCTCCTATCTCTATGGCTACACCTTC.

J is TRBJ2-7 and V is TRBV6-5; 10 nucleotides align to TRBD1. Germline V lookup: CDR1 MNHEY, CDR2 SVGAGI. CDR3 length equals 15 residues. With 2 bases clipped from V and 2 bases from J, the junction kept 3 bases outside the gene matches. CDR3 in amino acids: CASSYTGTGAYEQYF. CDR3 nucleotide sequence: TGTGCCAGCAGTTACACCGGGACAGGGGCCTACGAGCAGTACTTC.